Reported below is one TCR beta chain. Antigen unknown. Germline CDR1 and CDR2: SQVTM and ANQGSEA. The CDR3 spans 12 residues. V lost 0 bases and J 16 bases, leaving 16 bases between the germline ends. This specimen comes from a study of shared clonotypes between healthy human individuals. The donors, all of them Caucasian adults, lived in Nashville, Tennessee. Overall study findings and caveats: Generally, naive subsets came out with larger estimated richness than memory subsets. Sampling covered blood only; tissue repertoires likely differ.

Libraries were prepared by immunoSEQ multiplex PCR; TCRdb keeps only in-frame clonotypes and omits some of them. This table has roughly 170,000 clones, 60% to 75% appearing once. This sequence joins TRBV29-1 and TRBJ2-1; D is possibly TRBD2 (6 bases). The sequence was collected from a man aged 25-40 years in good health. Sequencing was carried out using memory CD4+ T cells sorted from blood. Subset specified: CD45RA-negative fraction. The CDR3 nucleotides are TGCAGCGTTGAAGATCCCACTAGCTTTCTCTTCTTC. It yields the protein CSVEDPTSFLFF.